A selection of T cell receptor beta chains follows, all from one sample in a study of blood T cells in healthy people across ages. TCRdb reprocessed the 5' RACE reads via MiXCR and lists one record per CDR3 protein. The table lists hundreds of thousands of distinct CDR3 sequences, 22% of them singletons. Material: blood. These receptor sequences come from a man aged 65-85 years in good health. Each CDR3 is given with its conserved first and last residue. D genes are given only for firm matches. The size of a clone is reported for some rows only, either as once, few or many, or as a class for expanded clones.

j_call,v_call,d_call,clone_size,cdr3_nt,cdr3_aa
TRBJ1-1,TRBV12-3/TRBV12-4,NA,NA,TGTGCCAGCGGTTACAGGGTAGGCTCTGTCACTGAAGCTTTCTTT,CASGYRVGSVTEAFF
TRBJ2-5,TRBV20-1,NA,NA,TGCAGTGCTAGAGATGGGCGGGGCAGACAAGAGACCCAGTACTTC,CSARDGRGRQETQYF
TRBJ1-6,TRBV12-3/TRBV12-4,NA,NA,TGTGCCAGCAGTCCCCAGGTGGGGCGGCCGGGTTCACCCCTCCACTTT,CASSPQVGRPGSPLHF
TRBJ2-4,TRBV12-3/TRBV12-4,NA,NA,TGTGCCAGCAGTTTAGGTGGCTTCCTAGCCAAAAACATTCAGTACTTC,CASSLGGFLAKNIQYF
TRBJ2-1,TRBV7-3,NA,NA,TGTGCCAGCAGCCGACTAGGCGGGCTAGGCAATGAGCAGTTCTTC,CASSRLGGLGNEQFF
TRBJ1-2,TRBV12-3/TRBV12-4,TRBD1,few,TGTGCCAGCAGTTGGACAGGAGCTTTGGGGTATGGCTACACCTTC,CASSWTGALGYGYTF
TRBJ1-2,TRBV29-1,NA,NA,TGCAGCGTTGAAGTGTCCGCAATGGGGGCGGGTGGCTACACCTTC,CSVEVSAMGAGGYTF
TRBJ2-1,TRBV20-1,TRBD2,NA,TGCAGTGCTAGATTTGCTAGCGGGGGCTCCTACAATGAGCAGTTCTTC,CSARFASGGSYNEQFF
TRBJ2-7,TRBV5-1,NA,few,TGCGCCAGCAGTTTGGGGGCGGGGGTCGAGCAGTACTTC,CASSLGAGVEQYF
TRBJ2-3,TRBV7-9,NA,NA,TGTGCCGGCGGCGGTGAGGGCAGCACAGATACGCAGTATTTT,CAGGGEGSTDTQYF
TRBJ2-4,TRBV7-2,TRBD2,NA,TGTGCCAGCAGCCCCCGGGGACTAGCGGGATGGGAAGGCAAAAACATTCAGTACTTC,CASSPRGLAGWEGKNIQYF
TRBJ2-7,TRBV12-3/TRBV12-4,TRBD1,few,TGTGCCAGCAGAAGGACAGGGGTCGCCTACGAGCAGTACTTC,CASRRTGVAYEQYF
TRBJ2-3,TRBV28,NA,NA,TGTGCCAGCAATTACGGCGATACGAGCACAGATACGCAGTATTTT,CASNYGDTSTDTQYF
TRBJ2-7,TRBV3-1,NA,NA,TGTGCCAGCAGCCAAATGGGGGCCAACGAGCAGTACTTC,CASSQMGANEQYF
TRBJ2-7,TRBV5-6,NA,NA,TGTGCCAGCAGCAATGAACCCTACGAGCAGTACTTC,CASSNEPYEQYF
TRBJ2-2,TRBV9,TRBD2,NA,TGTGCCAGTTCAATAGCGGGCCGGGGGGAGCTGTTTTTT,CASSIAGRGELFF
TRBJ2-5,TRBV4-1,TRBD2,few,TGCGCCAGCAGCCAAGAGGGACTAGGCCCAGAGACCCAGTACTTC,CASSQEGLGPETQYF
TRBJ2-7,TRBV24-1,NA,NA,TGTGCCACCAGTGACCCGAGGTGGTCCTACGAGCAGTACTTC,CATSDPRWSYEQYF
TRBJ1-1,TRBV12-3/TRBV12-4,NA,NA,TGTGCCAGCAGTTTTCAGGAGGGCCTGAGAGCTTTCTTT,CASSFQEGLRAFF